Following are 3 T cell receptor beta chains from one sample sequenced in a study of cytomegalovirus exposure and HLA in healthy donors. The PCR employed 60 Vbeta primers together with 13 Jbeta primers. The method was immunoSEQ multiplex PCR; TCRdb's version includes in-frame clones alone and lacks a portion of them. The sample lists more than 150,000 clones, about 90% occurring once. Sequenced: PBMCs. These receptor sequences come from a girl less than two years old in good health and CMV-seronegative.

V gene TRBV19 combines with J gene TRBJ2-1, with 9 bases identical to TRBD2. The V and J ends lost 5 bases and 4 bases, in that order; junction bases with no gene match: 6. Per germline, CDR1 LNHDA and CDR2 SQIVND (reference sequence). CDR3 size: 15 residues. The CDR3, as DNA: TGTGCCAGTAGTCGCGGCGGGAGGGGTTACAATGAGCAGTTCTTC. It yields the protein CASSRGGRGYNEQFF.

This chain uses TRBV4-1 with TRBJ2-1; 8 bases agree with TRBD2. The CDR3 has 16 amino acids. J lost 3 bases, V lost 1 base, and 5 bases had no gene match. Germline V lookup: CDR1 MGHRA, CDR2 YSYEKL. CDR3 nucleotides: TGCGCCAGCAGCCAAGGATCCACTAGCGGCTACAATGAGCAGTTCTTC. Its translation is CASSQGSTSGYNEQFF.

This chain joins TRBV14 and TRBJ1-2; D not certain. This CDR3 is built from 15 residues. V was clipped by 0 bases and J by 2 bases, with 10 bases between them. Germline V gene sequence: CDR1 SGHDN, CDR2 FVKESK. This CDR3 is CASSQESAYNYGYTF. The CDR3 DNA sequence: TGTGCCAGCAGCCAAGAGTCTGCGTACAACTATGGCTACACCTTC.